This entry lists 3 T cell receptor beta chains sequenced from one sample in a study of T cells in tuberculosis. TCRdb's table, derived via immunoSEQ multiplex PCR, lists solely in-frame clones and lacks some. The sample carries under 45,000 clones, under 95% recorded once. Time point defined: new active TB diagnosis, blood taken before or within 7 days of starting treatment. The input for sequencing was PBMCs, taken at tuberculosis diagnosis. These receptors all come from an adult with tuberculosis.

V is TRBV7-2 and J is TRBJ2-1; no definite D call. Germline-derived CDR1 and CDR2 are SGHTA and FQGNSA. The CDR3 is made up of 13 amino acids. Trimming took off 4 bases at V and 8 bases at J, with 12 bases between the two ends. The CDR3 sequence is CASSSLVFDEQFF. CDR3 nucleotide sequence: TGTGCCAGCAGCTCATTAGTTTTCGATGAGCAGTTCTTC.

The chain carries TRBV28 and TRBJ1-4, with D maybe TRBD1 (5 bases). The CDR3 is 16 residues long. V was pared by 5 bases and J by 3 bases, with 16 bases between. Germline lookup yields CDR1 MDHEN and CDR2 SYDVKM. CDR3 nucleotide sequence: TGTGCCAGCAGTCCCGGCGGGGCGAGCGCTAATGAAAAACTGTTTTTT. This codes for CASSPGGASANEKLFF.

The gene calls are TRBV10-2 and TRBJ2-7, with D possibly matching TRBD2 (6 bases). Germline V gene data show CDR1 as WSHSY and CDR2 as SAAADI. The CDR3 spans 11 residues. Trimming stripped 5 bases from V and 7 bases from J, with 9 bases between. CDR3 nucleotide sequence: TGCGCCAGCAGTCCCGGAGGGGAGCAGTACGTC. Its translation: CASSPGGEQYV.